Presented here are 7 T cell receptor beta chains from one specimen sequenced in a study of T cells in Graves' hyperthyroidism and ophthalmopathy. There were TCR beta CDR3 regions amplified from RNA transcripts. HTBI primers were employed in a first-round RT-PCR of the TCR CDR3. TCRdb re-called the multiplex PCR reads with MiXCR, one entry per CDR3 protein. The sample contains about 660,000 distinct CDR3 sequences, 40% to 55% of which appear only once. Sequenced sample: peripheral blood or thyroid tissue (not recorded which). Receptors were obtained from an adult man with Graves' disease, either hyperthyroidism or ophthalmopathy (not recorded which).

V and J are TRBV12-3 or TRBV12-4 and TRBJ1-6, with D hard to call. The CDR3 has 14 residues. The ends were cut back, 3 bases at V and 5 bases at J, with 8 bases in the middle. CDR3 protein: CASSFNTDNSPLHF. Written as DNA, the CDR3 is TGTGCCAGCAGTTTTAACACTGATAATTCACCCCTCCACTTT.

This clonotype was seen only once. This chain's CDR3 is CPGATNEKLFF. DNA of the CDR3: TGCCCGGGAGCAACTAATGAAAAACTGTTTTTT. V gene TRBV29-1 combines with J gene TRBJ1-4; D is ambiguous. This CDR3 contains 11 residues. The germline V gene encodes CDR1 SQVTM and CDR2 ANQGSEA. Filled out from reference TRBV29-1 and TRBJ1-4, the complete variable domain reads SAVISQKPSRDICQRGTSLTIQCQVDSQVTMMFWYRQQPGQSLTLIATANQGSEATYESGFVIDKFPISRPNLTFSTLTVSNMSPEDSSIYLCPGATNEKLFFGSGTQLSVL.

This clonotype has a count of ten or more. The rearrangement uses TRBV10-3 and TRBJ1-1, with TRBD1 matching over 8 bases. Germline trimming cut 6 bases from V and 4 bases from J; bases unmatched to any gene: 7. The CDR3 totals 14 residues. The V gene's germline CDR1 is ENHRY and CDR2 SYGVKD. The CDR3 region is CAISDRGGGTEAFF. The DNA of the CDR3 is TGTGCCATCAGCGACAGGGGTGGGGGCACTGAAGCTTTCTTT.

The chain recombines TRBV5-1 with TRBJ1-1; unclear D gene. Looked up from germline, CDR1 is SGHRS and CDR2 is YFSETQ. The CDR3 is made up of 14 amino acids. V was cut by 0 bases and J by 4 bases, with 10 bases left in between. The DNA for the CDR3 is TGCGCCAGCAGCTTGGCAGCCCTTGGCACTGAAGCTTTCTTT. Translating gives CASSLAALGTEAFF.

This clonotype was observed a handful of times. This rearrangement joins TRBV6-6 to TRBJ2-7; TRBD1 is a possible D gene (6 bases). The CDR3 is 12 amino acids. The germline V and J ends were trimmed by 9 bases and 0 bases, with 9 bases remaining between them. In germline, CDR1 is MNHNY, CDR2 SVGAGI (reference sequence). In DNA form, the CDR3 reads TGTGCCAGTCACAGGGACTCCTACGAGCAGTACTTC. Translated, it gives CASHRDSYEQYF.

This chain uses TRBV29-1 with TRBJ1-1; no clear D. The V gene's germline CDR1 is SQVTM and CDR2 ANQGSEA. The V gene lost 5 bases and the J gene lost 0 bases, with 10 bases spanning the gap. This CDR3 spans 13 amino acids. The CDR3 loop is CSVKPELNTEAFF. The CDR3 DNA is TGCAGCGTTAAGCCAGAGTTGAACACTGAAGCTTTCTTT.

V is TRBV4-2 and J is TRBJ1-2; D ambiguous. This CDR3 comprises 14 residues. V gave up 5 bases and J gave up 4 bases, with 14 bases separating them. Germline-derived CDR1 and CDR2 are LGHNA and YNFKEQ. CDR3 nucleotide sequence: TGTGCCAGCAGCGACACAGCTTTCGGCTATGGCTACACCTTC. It yields the protein CASSDTAFGYGYTF.